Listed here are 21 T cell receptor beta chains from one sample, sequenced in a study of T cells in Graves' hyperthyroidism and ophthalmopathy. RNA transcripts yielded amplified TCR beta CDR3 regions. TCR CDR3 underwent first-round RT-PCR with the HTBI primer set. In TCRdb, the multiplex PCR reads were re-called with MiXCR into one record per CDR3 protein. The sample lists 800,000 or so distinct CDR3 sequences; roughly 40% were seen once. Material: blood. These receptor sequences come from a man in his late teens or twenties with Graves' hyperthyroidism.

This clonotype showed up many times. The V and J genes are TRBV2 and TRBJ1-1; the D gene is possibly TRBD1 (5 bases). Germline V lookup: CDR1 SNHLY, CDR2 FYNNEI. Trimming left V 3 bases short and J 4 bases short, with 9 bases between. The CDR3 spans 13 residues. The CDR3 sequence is CASSDGGTTEAFF. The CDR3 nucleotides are TGTGCCAGCAGTGATGGAGGGACCACTGAAGCTTTCTTT.

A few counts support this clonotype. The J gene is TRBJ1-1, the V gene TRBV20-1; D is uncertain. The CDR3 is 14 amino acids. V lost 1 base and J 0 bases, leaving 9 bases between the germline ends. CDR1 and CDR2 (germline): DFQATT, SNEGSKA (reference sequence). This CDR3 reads CSARVFSVNTEAFF. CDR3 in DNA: TGCAGTGCTAGAGTGTTTTCGGTGAACACTGAAGCTTTCTTT.

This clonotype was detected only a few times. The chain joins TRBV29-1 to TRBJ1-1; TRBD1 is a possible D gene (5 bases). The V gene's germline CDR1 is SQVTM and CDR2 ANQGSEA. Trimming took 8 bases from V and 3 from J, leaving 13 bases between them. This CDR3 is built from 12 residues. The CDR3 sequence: CSLSGGDTEAFF. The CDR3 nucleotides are TGCAGCCTCTCAGGAGGGGACACTGAAGCTTTCTTT.

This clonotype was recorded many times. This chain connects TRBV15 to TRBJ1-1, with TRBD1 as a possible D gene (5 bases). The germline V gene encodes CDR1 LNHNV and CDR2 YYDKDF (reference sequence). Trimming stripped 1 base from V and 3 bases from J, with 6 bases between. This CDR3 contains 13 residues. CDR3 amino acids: CATSRAGYTEAFF. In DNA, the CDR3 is TGTGCCACCAGCAGAGCAGGGTACACTGAAGCTTTCTTT.

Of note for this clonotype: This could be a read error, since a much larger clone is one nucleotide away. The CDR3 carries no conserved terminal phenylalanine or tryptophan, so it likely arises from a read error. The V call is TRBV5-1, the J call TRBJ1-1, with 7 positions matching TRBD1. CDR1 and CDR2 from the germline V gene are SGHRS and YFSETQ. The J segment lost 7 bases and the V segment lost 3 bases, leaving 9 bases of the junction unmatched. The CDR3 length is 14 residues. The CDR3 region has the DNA TGCGCCAGCAGCTGGACCGGGACAGATCGTGAAGCTTTCCTT. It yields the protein CASSWTGTDREAFL.

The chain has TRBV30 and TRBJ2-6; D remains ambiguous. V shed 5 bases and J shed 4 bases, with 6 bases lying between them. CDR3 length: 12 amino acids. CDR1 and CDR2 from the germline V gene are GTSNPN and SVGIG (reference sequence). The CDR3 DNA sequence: TGTGCCTGGTCATTGGGGGCCAACGTCCTGACTTTC. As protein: CAWSLGANVLTF.

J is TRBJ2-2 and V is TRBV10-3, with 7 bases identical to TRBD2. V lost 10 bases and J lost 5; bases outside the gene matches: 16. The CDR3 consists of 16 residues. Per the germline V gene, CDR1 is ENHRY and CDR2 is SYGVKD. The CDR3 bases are TGTGCCAGCAGACTTCCGGGGGGAGCCCCGACCGGGGAGCTGTTTTTT. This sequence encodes CASRLPGGAPTGELFF.

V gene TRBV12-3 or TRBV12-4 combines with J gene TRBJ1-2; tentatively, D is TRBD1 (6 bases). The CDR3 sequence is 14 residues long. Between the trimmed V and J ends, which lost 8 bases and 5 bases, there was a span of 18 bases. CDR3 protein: CASVPLGGAYGYTF. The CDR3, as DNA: TGTGCCAGCGTCCCCTTGGGGGGGGCGTATGGCTACACCTTC.

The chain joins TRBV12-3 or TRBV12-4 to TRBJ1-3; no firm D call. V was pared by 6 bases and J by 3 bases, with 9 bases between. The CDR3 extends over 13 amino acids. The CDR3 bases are TGTGCCAGCAGCCCTACGCTTGGAAACACCATATATTTT. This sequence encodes CASSPTLGNTIYF.

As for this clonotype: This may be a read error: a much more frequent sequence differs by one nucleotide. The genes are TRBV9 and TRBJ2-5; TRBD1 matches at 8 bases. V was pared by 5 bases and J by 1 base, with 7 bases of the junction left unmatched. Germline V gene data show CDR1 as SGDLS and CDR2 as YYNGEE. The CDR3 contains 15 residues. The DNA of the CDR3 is TGTGCCAGCAGTGTCCGGGACAGGTGCCAAGAGACCCAGTACTTC. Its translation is CASSVRDRCQETQYF. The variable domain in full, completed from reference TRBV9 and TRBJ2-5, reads DSGVTQTPKHLITATGQRVTLRCSPRSGDLSVYWYQQSLDQGLQFLIQYYNGEERAKGNILERFSAQQFPDLHSELNLSSLELGDSALYFCASSVRDRCQETQYFGPGTRLLVL.

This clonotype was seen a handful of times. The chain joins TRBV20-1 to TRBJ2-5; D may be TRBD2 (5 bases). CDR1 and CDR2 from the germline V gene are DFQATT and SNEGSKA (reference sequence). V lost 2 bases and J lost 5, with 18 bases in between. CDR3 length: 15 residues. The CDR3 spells CSARSNRRGSETQYF. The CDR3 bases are TGCAGTGCTAGATCCAACCGAAGAGGGTCGGAGACCCAGTACTTC.

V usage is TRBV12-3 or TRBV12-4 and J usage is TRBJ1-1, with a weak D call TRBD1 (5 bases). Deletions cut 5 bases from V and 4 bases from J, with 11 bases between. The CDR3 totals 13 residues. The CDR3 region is CASSRRQSTEAFF. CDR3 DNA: TGTGCCAGCAGTCGACGACAGAGCACTGAAGCTTTCTTT.

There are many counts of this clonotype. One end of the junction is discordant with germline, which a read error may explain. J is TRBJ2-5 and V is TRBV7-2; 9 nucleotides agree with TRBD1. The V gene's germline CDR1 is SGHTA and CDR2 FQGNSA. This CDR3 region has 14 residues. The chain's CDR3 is CASSFTPGTGPDIF. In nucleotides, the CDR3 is TGTGCCAGCAGCTTCACCCCCGGGACAGGGCCCGATATTTTC.

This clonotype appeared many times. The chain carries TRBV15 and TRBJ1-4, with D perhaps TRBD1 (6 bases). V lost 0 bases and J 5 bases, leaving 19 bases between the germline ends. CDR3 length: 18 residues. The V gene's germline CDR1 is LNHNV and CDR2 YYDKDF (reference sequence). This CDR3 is CATSREWGRIAENEKLFF. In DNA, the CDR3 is TGTGCCACCAGCAGAGAGTGGGGGCGGATTGCGGAGAATGAAAAACTGTTTTTT.

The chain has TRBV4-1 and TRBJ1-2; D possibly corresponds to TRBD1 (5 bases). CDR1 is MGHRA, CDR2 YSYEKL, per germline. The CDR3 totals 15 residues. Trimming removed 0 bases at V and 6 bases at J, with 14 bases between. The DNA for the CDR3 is TGCGCCAGCAGCCAAGATCGCAGGGCCCTGGATGGCTACACCTTC. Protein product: CASSQDRRALDGYTF.

The CDR3 sequence: CASSYPKGRSEVLGHF. The CDR3 region has the DNA TGTGCCAGCAGCTATCCCAAGGGGCGTTCGGAGGTCTTGGGGCATTTT. The chain recombines TRBV9 with TRBJ1-5; possibly TRBD1 for D (5 bases). The germline V and J ends were trimmed by 4 bases and 15 bases, with 29 bases remaining between them. The CDR3 length is 16 residues. CDR1 SGDLS and CDR2 YYNGEE come from the germline V gene.

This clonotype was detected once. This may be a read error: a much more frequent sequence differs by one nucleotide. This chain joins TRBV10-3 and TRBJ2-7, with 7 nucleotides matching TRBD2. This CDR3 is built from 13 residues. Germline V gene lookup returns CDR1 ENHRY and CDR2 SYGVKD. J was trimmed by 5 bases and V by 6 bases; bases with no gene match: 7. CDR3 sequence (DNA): TGTGCCATCAGCGTTAGGGACTACAACGAGCAGTACTTC. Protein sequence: CAISVRDYNEQYF.

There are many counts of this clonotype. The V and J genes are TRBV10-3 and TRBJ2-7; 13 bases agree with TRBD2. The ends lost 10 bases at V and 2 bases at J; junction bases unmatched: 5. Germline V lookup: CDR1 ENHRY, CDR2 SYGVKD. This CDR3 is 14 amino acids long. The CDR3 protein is CATGTSGMTYEQYF. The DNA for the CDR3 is TGTGCCACCGGGACTAGCGGGATGACCTACGAGCAGTACTTC.

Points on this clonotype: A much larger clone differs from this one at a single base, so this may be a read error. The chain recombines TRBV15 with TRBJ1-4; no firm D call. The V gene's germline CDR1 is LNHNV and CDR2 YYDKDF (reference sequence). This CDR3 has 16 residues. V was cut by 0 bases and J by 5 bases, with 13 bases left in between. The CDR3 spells CATSRERLGSNEKLFF. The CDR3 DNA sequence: TGTGCCACCAGCAGAGAACGACTGGGATCAAATGAAAAACTGTTTTTT. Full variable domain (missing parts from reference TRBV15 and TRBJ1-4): DAMVIQNPRYQVTQFGKPVTLSCSQTLNHNVMYWYQQKSSQAPKLLFHYYDKDFNNEADTPDNFQSRRPNTSFCFLDIRSPGLGDTAMYLCATSRERLGSNEKLFFGSGTQLSVL.

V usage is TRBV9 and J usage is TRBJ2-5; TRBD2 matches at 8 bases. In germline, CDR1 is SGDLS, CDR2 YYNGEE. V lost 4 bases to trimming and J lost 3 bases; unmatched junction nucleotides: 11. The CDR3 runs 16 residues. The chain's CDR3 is CASSRSSSGGKETQYF. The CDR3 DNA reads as TGTGCCAGCAGCCGGTCCTCCAGCGGGGGAAAAGAGACCCAGTACTTC. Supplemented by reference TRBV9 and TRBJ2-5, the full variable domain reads DSGVTQTPKHLITATGQRVTLRCSPRSGDLSVYWYQQSLDQGLQFLIQYYNGEERAKGNILERFSAQQFPDLHSELNLSSLELGDSALYFCASSRSSSGGKETQYFGPGTRLLVL.

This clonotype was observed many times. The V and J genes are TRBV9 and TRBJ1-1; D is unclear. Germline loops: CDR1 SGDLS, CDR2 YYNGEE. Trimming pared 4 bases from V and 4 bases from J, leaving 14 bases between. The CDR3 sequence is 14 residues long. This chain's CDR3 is CASSFRGESTEAFF. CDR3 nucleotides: TGTGCCAGCAGCTTTCGCGGGGAGAGCACTGAAGCTTTCTTT. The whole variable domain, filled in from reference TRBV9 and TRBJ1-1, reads DSGVTQTPKHLITATGQRVTLRCSPRSGDLSVYWYQQSLDQGLQFLIQYYNGEERAKGNILERFSAQQFPDLHSELNLSSLELGDSALYFCASSFRGESTEAFFGQGTRLTVV.